This T cell receptor beta chain is from a study of blood T cell repertoires in COVID-19. Background on the study: The origin of the acute and convalescent COVID-19 samples was the United States, Italy and Spain. Sources were T cells, B-cell-depleted T cells, or PBMCs; the material itself was cDNA or gDNA.

This study enrolled people aged about 18 to 100 from about two dozen US geographic areas. Authors' processing steps: Quantification of nucleated cells was approximated via reference gene primer amplification. Profiled with immunoSEQ multiplex PCR; TCRdb holds only in-frame clones, not every one. Clonal size and the V and J genes are those of that table, whereas D and trimming came from the DNA. The sample has 200,000 to 250,000 clones; 87% are singletons. The CDR3 extends over 10 amino acids. The V gene's germline CDR1 is DFQATT and CDR2 SNEGSKA (reference sequence). Material: PBMCs or T cells enriched from blood (not recorded which). This chain links TRBV20-1 with TRBJ1-2; 9 nucleotides agree with TRBD1. The TCR sequence derives from a woman younger than 45 with acute COVID-19. The CDR3 here is CSATGGGYTF. CDR3 nucleotides: TGCAGCGCCACAGGGGGCGGCTACACCTTC.